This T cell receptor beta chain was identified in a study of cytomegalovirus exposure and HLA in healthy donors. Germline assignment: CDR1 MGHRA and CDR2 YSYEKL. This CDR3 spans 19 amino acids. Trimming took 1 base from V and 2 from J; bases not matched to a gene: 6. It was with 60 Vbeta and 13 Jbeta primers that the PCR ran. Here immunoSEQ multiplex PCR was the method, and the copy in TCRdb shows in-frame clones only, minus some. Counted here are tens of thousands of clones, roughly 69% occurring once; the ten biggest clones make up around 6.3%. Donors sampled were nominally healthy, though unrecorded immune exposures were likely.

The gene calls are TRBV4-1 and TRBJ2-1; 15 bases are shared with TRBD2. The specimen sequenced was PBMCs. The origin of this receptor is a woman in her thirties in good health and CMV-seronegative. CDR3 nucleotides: TGCGCCAGCAGCCAAGGGAGGACTAGCGGGGGGGGAGCCTACAATGAGCAGTTCTTC. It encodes CASSQGRTSGGGAYNEQFF.